These 5 T cell receptor beta chains came from one sample sequenced in a study of T-cell reconstitution after alpha-beta-depleted transplantation in children (TCRdb year 2016). Receptors were amplified or captured by PCR. Instrument used: Illumina HiSeq 2500. TCR libraries were prepared with molecular barcoding, using unique molecular identifiers to normalize TCRbeta repertoire quantification. The raw public data were reprocessed by TCRdb itself: fastp quality trimming at Q25, MiXCR clonotype calling, in-frame beta chains only. Merged by CDR3 protein, the rows form single entries marked with the most common genes and DNA. Present in this sample are a few hundred thousand distinct CDR3 sequences, roughly 23% of which were seen just once. The top ten hold more than 2% of the sample. The intended sense of this specimen's treatment or condition label: allogeneic hematopoietic cell transplantation with graft depleted of TCRalphabeta T cells and CD19 B cells.

Sample: PBMCs, taken before TCRalphabeta/CD19-depleted stem cell transplant. These receptors came from a girl aged 2 to 10 with Fanconi anemia, due to receive a stem cell transplant.

This clonotype was seen at least ten times. CDR3 nucleotide sequence: TGCAGTGCTAGTTTAGCAGCCATCACAGATACGCAGTATTTT. It yields the protein CSASLAAITDTQYF. This rearrangement joins TRBV20-1 to TRBJ2-3, with D unclear. The CDR3 has 14 amino acids. The ends were cut back, 3 bases at V and 2 bases at J, with 12 bases in the middle. Germline-derived CDR1 and CDR2 are DFQATT and SNEGSKA (reference sequence).

This rearrangement joins TRBV28 to TRBJ1-1; TRBD1 matches 7 bases. The CDR3 runs 13 residues. CDR1 and CDR2 (germline): MDHEN, SYDVKM. J was trimmed by 4 bases and V by 6 bases; bases with no gene match: 5. The CDR3, as DNA: TGTGCCAGCAGACGACAGGGAAGCACTGAAGCTTTCTTT. Translation gives CASRRQGSTEAFF.

The chain employs TRBV6-1 and TRBJ2-1; D is uncertain. Trimming took off 6 bases at V and 5 bases at J, with 11 bases between the two ends. The CDR3 loop spans 13 amino acids. The V gene's germline CDR1 is MNHNS and CDR2 SASEGT. The CDR3 protein is CASSWAVHNEQFF. The CDR3, as DNA: TGTGCCAGCAGCTGGGCTGTTCACAATGAGCAGTTCTTC.

This clonotype has at least ten counts. V is TRBV12-3 or TRBV12-4 and J is TRBJ2-1; no clear D gene. V was clipped by 8 bases and J by 0 bases, with 14 bases between them. The CDR3 is made up of 15 amino acids. The CDR3 is CASPPTRSSYNEQFF. DNA of the CDR3: TGTGCCAGCCCCCCAACGCGGAGCTCCTACAATGAGCAGTTCTTC.

This clonotype was picked up many times. The chain links TRBV23-1 to TRBJ1-2, with D possibly being TRBD1 (5 bases). TRBV23-1 is an ORF; its function is uncertain. Trimming left V 5 bases short and J 6 bases short, with 10 bases between. The length of the CDR3 is 12 residues. The CDR3 spells CASSAGTDGYTF. The CDR3 coding sequence is TGCGCCAGCAGTGCCGGGACGGATGGCTACACCTTC.